The text below deals with one T cell receptor beta chain. No antigen is known for it. TCRdb ran MiXCR on the 5' RACE reads and lists one entry per CDR3 protein. The sample includes more than 300,000 distinct CDR3 sequences, roughly an eighth of them seen just once. This entry comes from a study of T-cell memory formation after mild COVID-19. Study-wide points: Pre-infection memory carried some responding clones, suggesting that cross-reactive memory joined.

This CDR3 region has 15 residues. Trimming took 5 bases from V and 4 from J; bases not matched to a gene: 9. Per germline, CDR1 MNHEY and CDR2 SVGAGI. This clonotype was sampled from a young man who had mild COVID-19 (a few samples of this study predate the infection). Cell type and time point are not known. The specimen sequenced was PBMCs or a T cell subset sorted from them (not recorded which). V is TRBV6-5 and J is TRBJ2-3, with 7 bases lining up with TRBD2. The CDR3 nucleotides are TGTGCCAGCAGTCCTTGGACTAGTCGCGCAGATACGCAGTATTTT. Amino acids: CASSPWTSRADTQYF.